Shown below are 8 T cell receptor beta chains from a single sample sequenced in a study of T cell responses to AZD1222 COVID-19 vaccine. Generated by immunoSEQ multiplex PCR, the TCRdb table keeps only in-frame clones and is missing some. The repertoire includes 120,000 to 150,000 clones, more than 70% of them detected once, and more than 3% sits in the top ten. Source: peripheral blood, taken 28 days after the second AZD1222 dose. These TCRs come from an adult who received the AZD1222 COVID-19 vaccine.

The chain combines TRBV5-1 with TRBJ1-3; D is ambiguous. Trimming removed 0 bases at V and 8 bases at J, with 6 bases between. The germline CDR1 and CDR2 sequences are SGHRS and YFSETQ. The CDR3 is 12 residues long. The CDR3 is CASSLAGDTIYF. Written as DNA, the CDR3 is TGCGCCAGCAGCTTGGCAGGAGACACCATATATTTT. The full variable domain, its missing parts supplied by reference TRBV5-1 and TRBJ1-3, is KAGVTQTPRYLIKTRGQQVTLSCSPISGHRSVSWYQQTPGQGLQFLFEYFSETQRNKGNFPGRFSGRQFSNSRSEMNVSTLELGDSALYLCASSLAGDTIYFGEGSWLTVV.

The chain carries TRBV11-2 and TRBJ1-2, with unresolved D. Germline V gene data show CDR1 as SGHAT and CDR2 as FQNNGV. The CDR3 totals 12 residues. The V and J ends lost 3 bases and 4 bases respectively, with 6 bases between them. The CDR3 region is CASSLRGYGYTF. The CDR3 nucleotides read TGTGCCAGCAGCTTGCGGGGCTATGGCTACACCTTC.

The chain has TRBV24-1 and TRBJ1-6, with unresolved D. V shed 11 bases and J shed 10 bases, with 17 bases lying between them. The CDR3 loop spans 13 amino acids. Germline V CDR1 and CDR2: KGHDR, SFDVKD. The CDR3 is CAMGWVIGSPLHF. In DNA form, the CDR3 reads TGTGCCATGGGTTGGGTTATCGGATCACCCCTCCACTTT.

The J gene is TRBJ1-2, the V gene TRBV14; 7 bases align to TRBD1. Germline V CDR1 and CDR2: SGHDN, FVKESK. This CDR3 comprises 15 residues. Trimming removed 1 base from V and 6 bases from J; junction bases left unmatched: 8. Here the CDR3 reads CASSQVTTGTNGYTF. The CDR3 DNA reads as TGTGCCAGCAGCCAAGTAACGACAGGGACGAATGGCTACACCTTC.

V and J are TRBV18 and TRBJ2-2; D gene uncertain. The CDR3 is 17 amino acids. CDR1 KGHSH and CDR2 LQKENI come from the germline V gene. V lost 8 bases and J lost 0, with 19 bases in between. The CDR3 loop is CASLTTGSRSNTGELFF. The CDR3 DNA sequence: TGTGCCAGCCTAACCACCGGGTCACGATCGAACACCGGGGAGCTGTTTTTT.

This clone was counted once. The rearrangement uses TRBV5-4 and TRBJ2-7; possible D gene TRBD2, 6 bases. Germline V CDR1 and CDR2: SGHNT, YYREEE (reference sequence). With 4 bases removed from V and 1 base from J, the gap between germline ends came to 12 bases. This CDR3 has 14 amino acids. As DNA, the CDR3 is TGTGCCAGCAGCCCCCCGGGGGATTCCTACGAGCAGTACTTC. This codes for CASSPPGDSYEQYF.

The chain recombines TRBV27 with TRBJ2-3; unclear D gene. Germline CDR1 reads MNHEY; CDR2 reads SMNVEV (reference sequence). This CDR3 contains 12 residues. Deletions cut 1 base from V and 6 bases from J, with 5 bases between. The CDR3 nucleotides read TGTGCCAGCAGTTTATTCGGGGATACGCAGTATTTT. Translation: CASSLFGDTQYF.

This clone was picked up one time. The chain recombines TRBV28 with TRBJ1-2; TRBD1 aligns across 8 bases. Germline V lookup: CDR1 MDHEN, CDR2 SYDVKM. V dropped 4 bases and J dropped 2; count of bases not matched to a gene: 18. The CDR3 totals 19 residues. CDR3: CASSSPQGAGKTGNYGYTF. The DNA for the CDR3 is TGTGCCAGCAGTTCTCCCCAGGGGGCAGGAAAAACGGGGAACTATGGCTACACCTTC.